A selection of T cell receptor beta chains follows, all from one sample in a study of T cells in Graves' hyperthyroidism and ophthalmopathy. One entry per CDR3 protein results from TCRdb running MiXCR on the multiplex PCR reads. The sample holds under 550,000 distinct CDR3 sequences; roughly 13% are singletons and the top ten take 5.3%. Sequenced material: blood. The receptors come from a woman younger than 35 with Graves' hyperthyroidism. The CDR3 runs from the conserved cysteine through the conserved F or W.

j_call v_call cdr3_aa
TRBJ2-1 TRBV12-3/TRBV12-4 CASSFPGLAGVNEQFF
TRBJ2-1 TRBV6-4 CASARGNDHNEQFF
TRBJ1-5 TRBV6-5 CASSYSSGSDQPQHF
TRBJ2-5 TRBV4-2 CASSQGSGGQETQYF
TRBJ2-3 TRBV30 CARSVGDTDTQYF
TRBJ2-6 TRBV12-3/TRBV12-4 CASSLGQFSGANVLTF
TRBJ2-3 TRBV20-1 CSASAGAADTQYF
TRBJ2-7 TRBV25-1 CASSDGVYEQYF
TRBJ1-1 TRBV2 CASSEDRNTEAFF
TRBJ1-5 TRBV7-8 CASSLEAEQPQHF
TRBJ2-7 TRBV9 CASSRDPLYEQYF
TRBJ2-5 TRBV6-1 CASTRLGPGETQYF
TRBJ1-2 TRBV27 CASSLIAGSDYGYTF
TRBJ1-1 TRBV5-6 CASSFGASGTEAFF
TRBJ2-3 TRBV28 CASKEYTDTQYF
TRBJ2-7 TRBV12-3/TRBV12-4 CASRLGGFGAYEQYF
TRBJ1-2 TRBV10-2 CASMGPTDNYGYTF
TRBJ2-6 TRBV5-5 CASSLVAGNSGANVLTF